The entry below gives a single TCR beta chain sequence along with its context. Its cognate antigen is unknown. This entry belongs to a study of OX40 agonist ivuxolimab in advanced cancers. For the study at large: Hepatocellular carcinoma, melanoma, renal cell or head and neck cancer affected the dose-escalation patients. Study outcomes and limitations: At 0.1 to 3.0 mg/kg and by week 6, clonal expansion occurred in CD4+ and CD8+ blood T cells.

The data were produced by immunoSEQ multiplex PCR, yet TCRdb's version contains in-frame clones alone and is incomplete. The sample yields under 85,000 clones, 85% seen once. The source is an adult with an advanced solid tumor such as melanoma, head and neck, liver or kidney cancer. This material consisted of CD4+ or CD8+ T cells sorted from blood, taken in a trial of the OX40 agonist ivuxolimab.

DNA for the CDR3: TGTGCCAGCAGCTCCATAAGGGGGCGAAGGGAGACCCAGTACTTC. Translation gives CASSSIRGRRETQYF. The chain uses TRBV11-2 and TRBJ2-5, with 7 bases fitting TRBD1. J lost 5 bases, V lost 4 bases, and 10 bases had no gene match. The CDR3 totals 15 residues. Germline V gives CDR1 SGHAT, CDR2 FQNNGV.